Sequencing of this T cell receptor (beta chain) was carried out in a study of T cells in Graves' hyperthyroidism and ophthalmopathy. Amplification of TCR beta CDR3 regions used RNA as the template. HTBI primers were used for first-round RT-PCR of the TCR CDR3. TCRdb itself ran the multiplex PCR reads through MiXCR, one entry per CDR3 protein. The top ten clones hold approximately 46% of a sample with over 200,000 distinct CDR3 sequences, roughly 17% of them seen once. The trim removed 5 bases at V and 4 bases at J, leaving 7 bases unmatched. Germline CDR1 MDHEN, CDR2 SYDVKM. CDR3 length equals 15 residues. Regarding this clonotype: This clone may be a read error of a much larger clone one base away.

Source material for PBMCs was around 10 ml fresh peripheral blood. The source material was blood. The gene calls are TRBV28 and TRBJ1-5; 8 bases are shared with TRBD1. This receptor was identified in a man aged 50-60 years with Graves' hyperthyroidism. CDR3 in amino acids: CASSPHDRGNQPQHF. DNA of the CDR3: TGTGCCAGCAGTCCCCATGACAGGGGAAATCAGCCCCAGCATTTT.